This T cell receptor beta chain is drawn from a study of response to subunit inactivated influenza vaccine. Study results and limitations: The authors suggested that few new T cells are recruited per seasonal influenza vaccination.

Germline V lookup: CDR1 LGHDT, CDR2 YNNKEL (reference sequence). The V end was cut by 2 bases, the J end by 6 bases, with 11 bases between. This CDR3 region has 13 residues. TCRdb used MiXCR to reprocess the RT-PCR reads, holding one entry per CDR3 protein. The data contain 500,000 to 600,000 distinct CDR3 sequences, 13% of them singletons. This clonotype has a handful of counts. Its antigen is unknown. The material was PBMCs from blood, obtained roughly 48 days after vaccination. The sequence was obtained from a man aged 50-59 years who received an inactivated influenza vaccine. The chain has TRBV3-1 and TRBJ2-7; possible D gene TRBD1, 5 bases. CDR3 amino acids: CASSQIQGSEQYF. The DNA of the CDR3 is TGTGCCAGCAGCCAAATTCAGGGTTCCGAGCAGTACTTC.